This T cell receptor beta chain emerged from a study of T cells after posttransplantation cyclophosphamide. The V and J ends lost 5 bases and 7 bases respectively, with 15 bases between them. The CDR3 length is 14 residues. The V gene's germline CDR1 is SEHNR and CDR2 FQNEAQ (reference sequence). Comment on this clone: The antigen remains undetermined.

Cells defined as naive were viable CD3+CD4+ or CD3+CD8+ and CCR7+CD45RA+CD45RO-CD95-CD27+CD28+. Whole-study results and caveats: Later post-transplant blood repertoires were often dominated by donor CD8+ memory clones.

Profiled with immunoSEQ multiplex PCR; TCRdb holds only in-frame clones, not every one. The sample holds over 15,000 clones; roughly 94% are singletons and the top ten take about 0.3%. The origin of this receptor is a woman aged 50 to 60 in good health and a related stem cell transplant donor. The chain links TRBV7-9 to TRBJ2-1, with D hard to call. The sequenced sample consisted of naive CD4+ T cells sorted from blood. The CDR3 nucleotides are TGTGCCAGCAGCCTTAACCTAGGTATAAATGAGCAGTTCTTC. As protein: CASSLNLGINEQFF.